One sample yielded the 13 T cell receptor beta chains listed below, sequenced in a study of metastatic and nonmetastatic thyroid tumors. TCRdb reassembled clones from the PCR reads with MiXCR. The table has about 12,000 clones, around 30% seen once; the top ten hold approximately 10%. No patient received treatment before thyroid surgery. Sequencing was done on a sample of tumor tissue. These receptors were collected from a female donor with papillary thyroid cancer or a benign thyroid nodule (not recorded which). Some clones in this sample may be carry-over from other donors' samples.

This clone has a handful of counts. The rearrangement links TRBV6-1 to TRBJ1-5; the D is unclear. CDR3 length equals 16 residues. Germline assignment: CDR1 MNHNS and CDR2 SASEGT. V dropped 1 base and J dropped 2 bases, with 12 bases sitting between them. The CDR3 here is CASSEEVRSGNQPQHF. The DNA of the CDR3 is TGTGCCAGCAGTGAAGAGGTCAGATCAGGCAATCAGCCCCAGCATTTT.

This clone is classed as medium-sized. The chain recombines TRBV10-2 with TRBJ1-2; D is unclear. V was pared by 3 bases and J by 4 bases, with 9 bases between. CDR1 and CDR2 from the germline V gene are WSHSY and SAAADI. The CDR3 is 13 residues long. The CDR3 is CASSDTRTYGYTF. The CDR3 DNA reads TGCGCCAGCAGTGACACCCGGACCTATGGCTACACCTTC.

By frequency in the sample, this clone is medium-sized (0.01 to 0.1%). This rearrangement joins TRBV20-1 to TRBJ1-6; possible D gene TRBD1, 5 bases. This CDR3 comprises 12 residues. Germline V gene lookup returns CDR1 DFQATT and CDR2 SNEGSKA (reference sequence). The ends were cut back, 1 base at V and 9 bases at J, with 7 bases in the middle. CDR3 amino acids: CSARGGGSPLHF. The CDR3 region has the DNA TGCAGTGCTAGAGGGGGGGGTTCACCCCTCCACTTT.

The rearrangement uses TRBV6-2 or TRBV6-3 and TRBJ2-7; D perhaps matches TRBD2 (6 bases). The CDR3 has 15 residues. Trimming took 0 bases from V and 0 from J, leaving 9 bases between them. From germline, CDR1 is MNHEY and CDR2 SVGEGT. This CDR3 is CASSYSSSGSYEQYF. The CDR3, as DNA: TGTGCCAGCAGTTACTCTAGTAGCGGCTCCTACGAGCAGTACTTC.

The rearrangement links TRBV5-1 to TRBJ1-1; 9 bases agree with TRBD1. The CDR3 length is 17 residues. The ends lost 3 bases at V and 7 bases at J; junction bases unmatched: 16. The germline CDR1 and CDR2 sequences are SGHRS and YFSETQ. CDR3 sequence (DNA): TGCGCCAGCAGCTCGGGACAGGGATACCTCATGAACTATGAAGCTTTCTTT. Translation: CASSSGQGYLMNYEAFF.

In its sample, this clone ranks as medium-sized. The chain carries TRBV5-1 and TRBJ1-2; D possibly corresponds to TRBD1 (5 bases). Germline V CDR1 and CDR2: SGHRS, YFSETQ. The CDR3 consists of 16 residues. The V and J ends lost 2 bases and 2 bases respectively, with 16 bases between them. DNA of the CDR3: TGCGCCAGCAGCTTAAGCGCTGGGGCTTTAAACTATGGCTACACCTTC. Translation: CASSLSAGALNYGYTF.

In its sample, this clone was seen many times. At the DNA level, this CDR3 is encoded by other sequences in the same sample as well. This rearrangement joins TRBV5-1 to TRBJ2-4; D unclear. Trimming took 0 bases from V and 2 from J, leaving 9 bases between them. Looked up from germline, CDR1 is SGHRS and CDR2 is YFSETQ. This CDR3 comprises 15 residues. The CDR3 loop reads CASSLVRVSKNIQYF. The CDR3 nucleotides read TGCGCCAGCAGCTTGGTTCGGGTCTCCAAAAACATTCAGTACTTC.

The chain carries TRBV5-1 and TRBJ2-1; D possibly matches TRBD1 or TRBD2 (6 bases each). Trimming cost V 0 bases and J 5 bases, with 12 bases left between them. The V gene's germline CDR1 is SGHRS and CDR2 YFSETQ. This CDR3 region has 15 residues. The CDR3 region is CASSLEGGGHNEQFF. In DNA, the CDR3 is TGCGCCAGCAGCTTGGAAGGGGGAGGCCACAATGAGCAGTTCTTC.

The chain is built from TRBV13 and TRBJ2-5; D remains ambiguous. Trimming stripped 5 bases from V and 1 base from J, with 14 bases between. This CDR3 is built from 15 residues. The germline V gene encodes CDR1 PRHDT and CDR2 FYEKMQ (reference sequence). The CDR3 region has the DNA TGTGCCAGCAGCCCACGGCAGACCAGCCAAGAGACCCAGTACTTC. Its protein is CASSPRQTSQETQYF.

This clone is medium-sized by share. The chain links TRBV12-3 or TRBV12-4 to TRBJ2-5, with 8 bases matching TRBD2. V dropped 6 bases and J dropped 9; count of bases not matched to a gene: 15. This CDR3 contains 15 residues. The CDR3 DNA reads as TGTGCCAGCAGCCGGGGGGGCAGGTCTCTTGGGGCCCAGTACTTC. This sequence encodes CASSRGGRSLGAQYF.

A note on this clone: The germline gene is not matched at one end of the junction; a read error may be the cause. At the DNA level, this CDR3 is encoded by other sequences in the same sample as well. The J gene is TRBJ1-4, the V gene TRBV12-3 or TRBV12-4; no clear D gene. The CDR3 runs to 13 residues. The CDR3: CASSTSLDEKLFF. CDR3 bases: TGTGCGAGCAGTACATCATTAGATGAAAAACTGTTTTTT.

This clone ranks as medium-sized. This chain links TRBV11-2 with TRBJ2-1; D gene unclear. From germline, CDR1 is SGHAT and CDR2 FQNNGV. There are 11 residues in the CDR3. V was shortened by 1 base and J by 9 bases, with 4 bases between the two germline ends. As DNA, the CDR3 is TGTGCCAGCAGCTTAGCTAGTGAGCAGTTCTTC. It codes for CASSLASEQFF.

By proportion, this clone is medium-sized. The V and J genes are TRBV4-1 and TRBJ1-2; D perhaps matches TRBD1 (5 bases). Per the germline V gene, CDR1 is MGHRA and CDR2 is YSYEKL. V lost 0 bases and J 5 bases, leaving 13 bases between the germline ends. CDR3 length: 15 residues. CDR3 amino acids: CASSQDRGETYGYTF. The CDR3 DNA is TGCGCCAGCAGCCAAGATCGGGGGGAAACTTATGGCTACACCTTC.